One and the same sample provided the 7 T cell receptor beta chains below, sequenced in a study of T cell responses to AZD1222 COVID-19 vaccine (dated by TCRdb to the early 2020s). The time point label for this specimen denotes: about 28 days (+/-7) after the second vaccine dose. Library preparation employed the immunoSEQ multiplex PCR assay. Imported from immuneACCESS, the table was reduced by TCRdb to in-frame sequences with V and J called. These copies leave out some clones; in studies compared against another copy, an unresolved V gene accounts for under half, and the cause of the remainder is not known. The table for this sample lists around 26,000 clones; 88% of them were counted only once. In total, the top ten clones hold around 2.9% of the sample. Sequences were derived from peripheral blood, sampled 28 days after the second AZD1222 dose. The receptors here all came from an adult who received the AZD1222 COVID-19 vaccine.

The chain's CDR3 is CASPAGSNRYNEQFF. For the CDR3, the DNA is TGTGCCAGCCCCGCGGGATCAAACCGCTACAATGAGCAGTTCTTC. This chain connects TRBV27 to TRBJ2-1; D may be TRBD2 (6 bases). Trimming left V 8 bases short and J 3 bases short, with 17 bases between. Germline CDR1 MNHEY, CDR2 SMNVEV (reference sequence). The CDR3 sequence is 15 residues long.

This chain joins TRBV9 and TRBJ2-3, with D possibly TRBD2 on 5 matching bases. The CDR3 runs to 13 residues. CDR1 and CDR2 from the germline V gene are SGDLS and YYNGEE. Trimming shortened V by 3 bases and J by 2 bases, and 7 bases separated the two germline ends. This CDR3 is CASSADYTDTQYF. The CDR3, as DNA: TGTGCCAGCAGCGCCGACTACACAGATACGCAGTATTTT.

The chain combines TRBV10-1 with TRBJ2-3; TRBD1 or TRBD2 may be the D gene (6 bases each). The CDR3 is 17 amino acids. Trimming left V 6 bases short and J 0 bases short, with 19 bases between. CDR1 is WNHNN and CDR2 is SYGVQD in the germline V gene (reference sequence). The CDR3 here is CASRWVLQGLSTDTQYF. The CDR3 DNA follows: TGCGCCAGCAGATGGGTTTTACAGGGACTCAGCACAGATACGCAGTATTTT.

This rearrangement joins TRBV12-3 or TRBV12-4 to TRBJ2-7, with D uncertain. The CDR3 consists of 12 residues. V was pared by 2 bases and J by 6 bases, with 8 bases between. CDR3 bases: TGTGCCAGCAGTTTAATCGTTGGCGAGCAGTACTTC. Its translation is CASSLIVGEQYF.

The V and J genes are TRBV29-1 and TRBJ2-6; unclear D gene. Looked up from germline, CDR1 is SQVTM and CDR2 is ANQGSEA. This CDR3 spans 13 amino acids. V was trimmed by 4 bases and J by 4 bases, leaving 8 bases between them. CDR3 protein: CSVVGPGANVLTF. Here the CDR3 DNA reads TGCAGCGTTGTGGGCCCGGGGGCCAACGTCCTGACTTTC.

CDR3: CASSYGLAGVNEQFF. The CDR3 DNA follows: TGTGCCAGCAGTTATGGACTAGCGGGGGTGAATGAGCAGTTCTTC. This chain connects TRBV7-7 to TRBJ2-1; 13 nucleotides align to TRBD2. With V trimmed by 6 bases and J by 7 bases, 6 bases remained unmatched. CDR3 length equals 15 residues. Germline loops: CDR1 SSHAT, CDR2 FNYEAQ (reference sequence).

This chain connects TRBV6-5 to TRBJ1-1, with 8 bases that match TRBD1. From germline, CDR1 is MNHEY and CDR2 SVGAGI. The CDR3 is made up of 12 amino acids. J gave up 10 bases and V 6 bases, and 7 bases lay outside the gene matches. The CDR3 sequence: CASRPGTGGAFF. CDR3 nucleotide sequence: TGTGCCAGCAGGCCAGGGACAGGAGGAGCTTTCTTT.